These 20 T cell receptor beta chains were all obtained from the same sample, sequenced in a study of spatial heterogeneity in lung cancer. Each CDR3 protein is one row after TCRdb ran MiXCR on the 5' RACE reads. Of approximately 30,000 distinct CDR3 sequences listed, over 9.5% were seen once; the top ten hold approximately 30%. Time point noted: blood at routine non-recurrence follow-up after resection. The sample here was PBMCs, taken at follow-up. The receptor set was obtained from a female donor with early-stage non-small cell lung cancer.

The chain carries TRBV5-1 and TRBJ1-1; possible D gene TRBD1, 5 bases. V dropped 7 bases and J dropped 6 bases, with 19 bases sitting between them. The CDR3 runs to 14 residues. Germline V gene data show CDR1 as SGHRS and CDR2 as YFSETQ. CDR3 bases: TGCGCCAGCGGGCTGCGGGACGGGGAACCTGAAGCTTTCTTT. This sequence encodes CASGLRDGEPEAFF.

This clonotype appeared many times. The chain is built from TRBV3-1 and TRBJ1-3; unclear D gene. V shed 3 bases and J shed 3 bases, with 6 bases lying between them. The CDR3 has 13 amino acids. The germline V gene encodes CDR1 LGHDT and CDR2 YNNKEL (reference sequence). The CDR3 reads CASSQLSGNTIYF. Here the CDR3 DNA reads TGTGCCAGCAGCCAGCTCAGTGGAAACACCATATATTTT.

This clonotype was recorded at least ten times. The chain carries TRBV20-1 and TRBJ1-3; D is undetermined. V was shortened by 1 base and J by 8 bases, with 24 bases between the two germline ends. This CDR3 contains 17 residues. The germline CDR1 and CDR2 sequences are DFQATT and SNEGSKA (reference sequence). CDR3 amino acids: CSARAEKGRGIIDTIYF. CDR3 bases: TGCAGTGCTAGAGCGGAAAAAGGCCGCGGCATTATAGACACCATATATTTT.

The sample holds many counts of this clonotype. This chain joins TRBV29-1 and TRBJ1-2; 8 nucleotides line up with TRBD1. CDR1 and CDR2 (germline): SQVTM, ANQGSEA. V was clipped by 7 bases and J by 4 bases; unmatched bases: 11. The CDR3 has 14 amino acids. The CDR3 sequence is CSANSAGGSYGYTF. For the CDR3, the DNA is TGCAGCGCCAATTCGGCAGGGGGCAGCTATGGCTACACCTTC.

The J gene is TRBJ2-3, the V gene TRBV5-1; either TRBD1 or TRBD2 may supply D (6 bases each). The CDR3 is 15 amino acids. Germline loops: CDR1 SGHRS, CDR2 YFSETQ. The germline V and J ends were trimmed by 0 bases and 6 bases, with 14 bases remaining between them. The CDR3 loop reads CASSLDQGRSDTQYF. The CDR3, as DNA: TGCGCCAGCAGCTTGGATCAGGGGAGGTCTGATACGCAGTATTTT.

This clonotype was counted a few times. The gene calls are TRBV5-1 and TRBJ2-3; no firm D call. The CDR3 covers 14 residues. Between the trimmed V and J ends, which lost 1 base and 2 bases, there was a span of 8 bases. The germline CDR1 and CDR2 sequences are SGHRS and YFSETQ. The CDR3 sequence is CASSLRLNTDTQYF. CDR3 in DNA: TGCGCCAGCAGCTTGAGGCTGAACACAGATACGCAGTATTTT.

This clonotype was picked up many times. J is TRBJ2-2 and V is TRBV7-6; 8 nucleotides align to TRBD1. Germline V gene data show CDR1 as SGHVS and CDR2 as FNYEAQ. The CDR3 contains 14 residues. V lost 4 bases and J lost 6; bases outside the gene matches: 4. The CDR3 sequence is CASSSGQGSGELFF. The CDR3 nucleotides read TGTGCCAGCAGCTCCGGACAGGGCTCCGGGGAGCTGTTTTTT.

About this clonotype itself: One end of the junction fails to match germline, which may point to a read error. J is TRBJ1-4 and V is TRBV12-3 or TRBV12-4, with D perhaps TRBD1 (5 bases). This CDR3 has 16 amino acids. Here the CDR3 reads CTSSLGVSATNEKLFF. The CDR3 region has the DNA TGTACCAGCAGTTTGGGGGTTTCAGCAACTAATGAAAAACTGTTTTTT.

This chain links TRBV20-1 with TRBJ1-5; D is ambiguous. CDR3 length: 15 amino acids. Trimming took 5 bases from V and 1 from J, leaving 15 bases between them. Germline CDR1 DFQATT, CDR2 SNEGSKA (reference sequence). The CDR3 nucleotides read TGCAGTGCTCACGCCGTGGGGTTGAGCAATCAGCCCCAGCATTTT. Translating gives CSAHAVGLSNQPQHF.

V usage is TRBV4-1 and J usage is TRBJ2-7; D is perhaps TRBD2 (5 bases). The V end was cut by 1 base, the J end by 3 bases, with 19 bases between. CDR1 and CDR2 (germline): MGHRA, YSYEKL. This CDR3 comprises 17 residues. The CDR3 sequence is CASSQVPTSGAYYEQYF. In DNA, the CDR3 is TGCGCCAGCAGCCAAGTGCCCACCAGCGGAGCTTACTACGAGCAGTACTTC.

The chain joins TRBV15 to TRBJ1-2; no reliable D call. V lost 1 base, J lost 5 bases, and 11 bases lay in between. Germline CDR1 is LNHNV and CDR2 is YYDKDF (reference sequence). The CDR3 spans 14 residues. The chain's CDR3 is CATSRGRVSYGYTF. CDR3 DNA: TGTGCCACCAGCAGAGGACGCGTCTCTTATGGCTACACCTTC.

This clonotype was recorded many times. The V call is TRBV12-3 or TRBV12-4, the J call TRBJ2-7; no clear D gene. V lost 3 bases, J lost 2 bases, and 14 bases lay in between. The CDR3 has 15 amino acids. The CDR3 reads CASSFSFGSAYEQYF. Written as DNA, the CDR3 is TGTGCCAGCAGTTTTAGCTTCGGGTCCGCCTACGAGCAGTACTTC.

The V gene is TRBV29-1, the J gene TRBJ2-7; the match to TRBD2 covers 11 bases. J lost 0 bases, V lost 6 bases, and 13 bases had no gene match. Germline assignment: CDR1 SQVTM and CDR2 ANQGSEA. This CDR3 is 17 amino acids long. CDR3: CSVKGLAGGRNSYEQYF. The CDR3 DNA reads TGCAGCGTCAAAGGGTTAGCGGGGGGGCGTAACTCCTACGAGCAGTACTTC.

The rearrangement uses TRBV12-3 or TRBV12-4 and TRBJ2-1, with 8 bases matching TRBD2. V dropped 6 bases and J dropped 8; count of bases not matched to a gene: 12. This CDR3 has 15 residues. The CDR3 sequence is CASSWVGTRIDEQFF. In nucleotides, the CDR3 is TGTGCCAGCAGCTGGGTAGGGACTAGAATCGATGAGCAGTTCTTC.

The CDR3 region is CSAIDRGPEVNTEAFF. As DNA, the CDR3 is TGCAGCGCGATCGACAGGGGGCCTGAGGTGAACACTGAAGCTTTCTTT. V usage is TRBV29-1 and J usage is TRBJ1-1, with 10 bases lining up with TRBD1. Germline CDR1 and CDR2: SQVTM and ANQGSEA. The ends lost 7 bases at V and 0 bases at J; junction bases unmatched: 11. The CDR3 has 16 amino acids.

The chain is built from TRBV6-1 and TRBJ2-2; D remains ambiguous. This CDR3 region has 13 residues. From germline, CDR1 is MNHNS and CDR2 SASEGT. V lost 4 bases to trimming and J lost 7 bases, with 10 bases between them. CDR3 nucleotides: TGTGCCAGCAGTGCCCCTCGAGGCGGGGAGCTGTTTTTT. Translation gives CASSAPRGGELFF.

V and J are TRBV12-3 or TRBV12-4 and TRBJ1-1; a weak D match, TRBD1 (5 bases). Trimming shortened V by 6 bases and J by 0 bases, and 20 bases separated the two germline ends. This CDR3 has 17 residues. The CDR3 is CASRKGTGRQMNTEAFF. In DNA, the CDR3 is TGTGCCAGCAGGAAAGGGACGGGTAGACAAATGAACACTGAAGCTTTCTTT.

This clonotype was detected only a few times. CDR3 sequence reads: CSARDRGVPTYEQYF. In DNA, the CDR3 is TGCAGTGCTAGAGATCGGGGTGTCCCAACCTACGAGCAGTACTTC. The rearrangement joins TRBV20-1 to TRBJ2-7; D might be TRBD2 (5 bases). Germline CDR1 and CDR2: DFQATT and SNEGSKA (reference sequence). The CDR3 contains 15 residues. Trimming pared 0 bases from V and 2 bases from J, leaving 14 bases between.

J is TRBJ1-1 and V is TRBV4-1; a possible D gene is TRBD1 (5 bases). Germline V gene lookup returns CDR1 MGHRA and CDR2 YSYEKL. Deletions cut 0 bases from V and 7 bases from J, with 12 bases between. The CDR3 runs to 14 residues. The CDR3 spells CASSQDRVYSEAFF. The CDR3 nucleotides are TGCGCCAGCAGCCAAGACAGGGTTTATAGTGAAGCTTTCTTT.

This clonotype was picked up a small number of times. The chain couples TRBV3-1 to TRBJ1-2; D possibly corresponds to TRBD1 (6 bases). CDR3 length: 14 amino acids. Trimming took 0 bases from V and 7 from J, leaving 12 bases between them. Germline CDR1 is LGHDT and CDR2 is YNNKEL (reference sequence). The CDR3 is CASSQDRGARGYTF. CDR3 DNA sequence: TGTGCCAGCAGCCAAGATCGGGGGGCGCGTGGCTACACCTTC.